The clone carrying this T cell receptor beta chain came up a few times. This record comes from a study of blood T cell repertoires in COVID-19. As for the study in general: Samples of COVID-19 (acute and convalescent) were obtained from the United States, Italy and Spain.

Germline assignment: CDR1 SGHAT and CDR2 FQNNGV. J was trimmed by 2 bases and V by 4 bases; bases with no gene match: 6. The CDR3 contains 17 residues. As processed by the authors: It was from reference gene primer amplification that nucleated cell counts were estimated. Only in-frame clones appear in the TCRdb table, and some are missing; sequencing was by immunoSEQ multiplex PCR. For V, J and clone size, that table is used; D and trimming come from the DNA. This table has 170,000 or so clones, roughly 86% appearing once. Specimen: peripheral blood. This chain joins TRBV11-2 and TRBJ2-3; 13 positions agree with TRBD2. This clonotype was obtained from a man aged 50-60 years with active or convalescent COVID-19. This chain's CDR3 is CASSSQGLAGLTDTQYF. For the CDR3, the DNA is TGTGCCAGCAGCTCCCAGGGACTAGCGGGGCTCACAGATACGCAGTATTTT.